The source of this TCR beta chain is a study of PD-1 blockade in classical Hodgkin lymphoma. Study results and limitations: Newly diagnosed and completely responding patients shared comparable baseline diversity.

This CDR3 is built from 18 residues. From germline, CDR1 is LGHNA and CDR2 YSLEER. After removal of 0 bases from V and 4 bases from J, the junction contained 11 bases not matched to a gene. In regard to this clone: What it recognizes is unknown.

Profiling relied on immunoSEQ multiplex PCR, and the TCRdb table lists in-frame clones only, not all of them. The profile covers about 21,000 clones, with approximately 69% appearing a single time and about a fifth taken by the ten largest. Each patient relapsed following autologous stem cell transplantation, and prior brentuximab vedotin exposure differed. Here the sequenced sample was peripheral blood mononuclear cells (PBMCs), taken at baseline. The TCR comes from a human donor with classical Hodgkin lymphoma. The rearrangement uses TRBV4-3 and TRBJ2-7, with 11 positions matching TRBD2. CDR3 amino acids: CASSQDAFAGTSGYEQYF. The CDR3 DNA follows: TGCGCCAGCAGCCAAGATGCCTTCGCCGGGACTAGCGGTTACGAGCAGTACTTC.